This T cell receptor (beta chain) was recovered during a study of T-cell reconstitution after alpha-beta-depleted transplantation in children. General study results and limits: The origin of high day-60 TCRbeta diversity in some patients lay in surviving recipient T cells and thymic progenitors. The authors attributed T-cell counts and diversity one year after transplant mostly to newly produced T cells. After transplant, at about two months, alpha-beta T cells were reportedly derived from several hundred expanded graft clones.

A library of TCRbeta sequences, prepared with unique molecular identifiers, was generated. TCRdb recomputed calls from the PCR reads with MiXCR, one row per CDR3 protein. The sample includes 780,000 or so distinct CDR3 sequences, approximately 15% seen only once; the top ten take roughly 5%. Note on this clonotype: The antigen remains undetermined.

V gave up 11 bases and J gave up 1 base, with 17 bases separating them. The germline V gene has CDR1 LGHDT and CDR2 YNNKEL (reference sequence). The CDR3 runs 15 residues. The rearrangement joins TRBV3-1 to TRBJ2-2; D is possibly TRBD1 or TRBD2 (6 bases each). The clonotype originates from a male patient younger than 18 who had a stem cell transplant for acute lymphoblastic leukemia, so the T cells may come from the graft donor. The input for sequencing was PBMCs, mostly from graft donor cells, taken 360 days after TCRalphabeta/CD19-depleted stem cell transplant. The CDR3 loop is CACLARGENTGELFF. Written as DNA, the CDR3 is TGTGCCTGCCTCGCGAGGGGGGAGAACACCGGGGAGCTGTTTTTT.